Following are 14 T cell receptor beta chains from one sample sequenced in a study of shared clonotypes between healthy human individuals. Method: immunoSEQ multiplex PCR; TCRdb's copy keeps in-frame clones and lacks some. The sample has some 650,000 clones, around 97% seen once. Sample: naive CD4+ T cells sorted from blood. The subset is: CD45RA+ positively selected. All receptors come from a woman under 40 in good health.

V gene TRBV7-2 combines with J gene TRBJ2-3; 11 bases agree with TRBD2. The V segment lost 2 bases and the J segment 2 bases; nucleotides outside the gene matches: 3. Germline-derived CDR1 and CDR2 are SGHTA and FQGNSA. This CDR3 has 16 amino acids. The CDR3 spells CASSLPTSGVTDTQYF. For the CDR3, the DNA is TGTGCCAGCAGCTTACCGACTAGCGGGGTCACAGATACGCAGTATTTT.

The V and J genes are TRBV5-1 and TRBJ2-5; tentatively, D is TRBD1 or TRBD2 (6 bases each). Looked up from germline, CDR1 is SGHRS and CDR2 is YFSETQ. V lost 4 bases to trimming and J lost 5 bases, with 24 bases between them. The CDR3 length is 17 residues. The CDR3 sequence: CASSPRGGTSIRETQYF. The DNA for the CDR3 is TGCGCCAGCAGCCCCAGGGGCGGGACCTCAATCCGGGAGACCCAGTACTTC. Looking up the rest from reference TRBV5-1 and TRBJ2-5 gives the full variable domain: KAGVTQTPRYLIKTRGQQVTLSCSPISGHRSVSWYQQTPGQGLQFLFEYFSETQRNKGNFPGRFSGRQFSNSRSEMNVSTLELGDSALYLCASSPRGGTSIRETQYFGPGTRLLVL.

This CDR3 reads CASSESETFLKAFF. Written as DNA, the CDR3 is TGCGCCAGCAGTGAGTCCGAGACATTTTTGAAAGCTTTCTTT. The chain has TRBV10-2 and TRBJ1-1; D is uncertain. V lost 0 bases, J lost 9 bases, and 14 bases lay in between. The CDR3 is 14 residues long. Germline lookup yields CDR1 WSHSY and CDR2 SAAADI.

This clone occurred once. The rearrangement uses TRBV6-4 and TRBJ2-3; D perhaps matches TRBD1 (6 bases). Germline CDR1 is MRHNA and CDR2 is SNTAGT. This CDR3 comprises 13 residues. V shed 4 bases and J shed 5 bases, with 10 bases lying between them. The CDR3 DNA reads TGTGCCAGCAGTGCATTACAGGGAGATACGCAGTATTTT. Translation: CASSALQGDTQYF.

The chain is built from TRBV6-5 and TRBJ1-5; perhaps TRBD1 as D (5 bases). The CDR3 is 16 residues long. V was cut by 0 bases and J by 0 bases, with 9 bases left in between. The V gene's germline CDR1 is MNHEY and CDR2 SVGAGI. The CDR3 nucleotides read TGTGCCAGCAGTTACTCAGGGGATCATAGCAATCAGCCCCAGCATTTT. It codes for CASSYSGDHSNQPQHF.

CDR3 DNA: TGTGCCAGTAGTGTTCCGGGGGCAGGTGGCTACACCTTC. Translating gives CASSVPGAGGYTF. This rearrangement joins TRBV19 to TRBJ1-2; maybe TRBD1 (6 bases). V shed 5 bases and J shed 7 bases, with 14 bases lying between them. In germline, CDR1 is LNHDA, CDR2 SQIVND (reference sequence). The CDR3 is 13 amino acids.

This chain uses TRBV9 with TRBJ1-4; 9 nucleotides align to TRBD1. The CDR3 extends over 15 amino acids. CDR1 is SGDLS and CDR2 is YYNGEE in the germline V gene. The V and J ends lost 0 bases and 7 bases, in that order; junction bases with no gene match: 4. CDR3 sequence (DNA): TGTGCCAGCAGCGTAGAACAGGGGGCAAGTGAAAAACTGTTTTTT. It specifies CASSVEQGASEKLFF.

This CDR3 is CASSQPGTGFNEQFF. The CDR3 nucleotides are TGTGCCAGCAGCCAGCCCGGGACAGGGTTCAATGAGCAGTTCTTC. The chain uses TRBV14 and TRBJ2-1; 9 nucleotides agree with TRBD1. Germline lookup yields CDR1 SGHDN and CDR2 FVKESK. This CDR3 contains 15 residues. V trimming: 3 bases; J trimming: 6 bases; junction bases outside the gene matches: 6.

This chain uses TRBV28 with TRBJ2-1, with D unresolved. V dropped 6 bases and J dropped 3 bases, with 9 bases sitting between them. The CDR3 is 13 amino acids. Germline CDR1 and CDR2: MDHEN and SYDVKM. The CDR3 protein is CASSSNNYNEQFF. DNA of the CDR3: TGTGCCAGCAGCTCTAACAACTACAATGAGCAGTTCTTC. Supplemented by reference TRBV28 and TRBJ2-1, the full variable domain reads DVKVTQSSRYLVKRTGEKVFLECVQDMDHENMFWYRQDPGLGLRLIYFSYDVKMKEKGDIPEGYSVSREKKERFSLILESASTNQTSMYLCASSSNNYNEQFFGPGTRLTVL.

This chain joins TRBV18 and TRBJ1-2; 8 bases line up with TRBD1. This CDR3 has 16 residues. J was trimmed by 0 bases and V by 6 bases; bases with no gene match: 9. The germline CDR1 and CDR2 sequences are KGHSH and LQKENI. CDR3 sequence: CASSPQGAPANYGYTF. DNA for the CDR3: TGTGCCAGCTCCCCCCAGGGGGCACCAGCTAACTATGGCTACACCTTC.

The genes are TRBV21-1 and TRBJ2-7. TRBV21-1 is flagged as a pseudogene. This CDR3 is built from 15 residues. The CDR3 loop is CASTLRDAPWDEQYF. The DNA for the CDR3 is TGTGCCAGCACCCTGAGGGACGCCCCGTGGGACGAGCAGTACTTC.

The rearrangement joins TRBV18 to TRBJ2-2, with 8 bases that match TRBD2. V lost 6 bases to trimming and J lost 3 bases; unmatched junction nucleotides: 6. Germline V lookup: CDR1 KGHSH, CDR2 LQKENI. The CDR3 runs 15 residues. In nucleotides, the CDR3 is TGTGCCAGCTCCCAACTAGCGGACCACACCGGGGAGCTGTTTTTT. This sequence encodes CASSQLADHTGELFF.

The rearrangement links TRBV28 to TRBJ1-6, with D unclear. V was pared by 4 bases and J by 9 bases, with 10 bases between. Germline assignment: CDR1 MDHEN and CDR2 SYDVKM. CDR3 size: 13 residues. CDR3 nucleotide sequence: TGTGCCAGCAGTTCAGATAATGGTTCACCCCTCCACTTT. As protein: CASSSDNGSPLHF.

The chain couples TRBV4-1 to TRBJ2-1, with 9 bases aligning to TRBD2. This CDR3 has 16 amino acids. V shed 0 bases, J shed 7 bases, and the junction held 7 bases outside the gene matches. Germline V CDR1 and CDR2: MGHRA, YSYEKL. CDR3 nucleotide sequence: TGCGCCAGCAGCCAAGATTTCCTAGCGGGGCTGAATGAGCAGTTCTTC. It is translated as CASSQDFLAGLNEQFF.